This is a list of T cell receptor beta chains from one sample in a study of Ad26.COV2.S vaccination and SARS-CoV-2 variants. The method was immunoSEQ multiplex PCR; TCRdb's version includes in-frame clones alone and lacks a portion of them. The repertoire consists of some 340,000 clones, with 85% to 90% occurring once and the leading ten covering 1.9%. This sample comprised peripheral blood, obtained in a trial of Ad26.COV2.S vaccine versus placebo. These receptors originate from a person between 18 and 60 years old who received the Ad26.COV2.S COVID-19 vaccine or a placebo. Each CDR3 is given with its conserved first and last residue. D genes are given only for firm matches. The size field is filled for only some rows; it gives once, few, many or a size class.

V	J	size	D	DNA	CDR3
TRBV19	TRBJ1-5	.	.	TGTGCCAGTACCGGTTCCGGATATCAGCCCCAGCATTTT	CASTGSGYQPQHF
TRBV11-2	TRBJ2-7	.	.	TGTGCCAGCAGCTTCGCGGGCTCTGCCTACGAGCAGTACTTC	CASSFAGSAYEQYF
TRBV5-1	TRBJ2-3	.	.	TGCGCCAGCAGCTTGGGGGCGGTCACAGATACGCAGTATTTT	CASSLGAVTDTQYF
TRBV6-5	TRBJ2-7	.	.	TGTGCCAGCAGTTCCCCGGGCCAGGTTAGAGTCGAGCAGTACTTC	CASSSPGQVRVEQYF
TRBV12-3/TRBV12-4	TRBJ1-5	.	.	TGTGCCAGCACCAGGGACCGTTATCAGCCCCAGCATTTT	CASTRDRYQPQHF
TRBV6-5	TRBJ1-5	.	.	TGTGCCAGCAGTCCGGGGGGGGTTGGCAATCAGCCCCAGCATTTT	CASSPGGVGNQPQHF
TRBV5-4	TRBJ2-2	.	.	TGTGCCAGCAGCTACTCCGGGACCAACACCGGGGAGCTGTTTTTT	CASSYSGTNTGELFF
TRBV27	TRBJ2-7	.	TRBD1	TGTGCCAGCAGTCGGGCTGGGACAGTTACCTACGAGCAGTACTTC	CASSRAGTVTYEQYF
TRBV6-5	TRBJ1-3	.	.	TGTGCCAGCAACACTCGGGGGCTCGGAAACACCATATATTTT	CASNTRGLGNTIYF
TRBV10-1	TRBJ2-7	.	.	TGCGCCAGCAGTGAGTCTCCCGGGTGGGGCGAGCAGTACTTC	CASSESPGWGEQYF
TRBV10-3	TRBJ2-5	.	TRBD2	TGTGCCATCAGTGAGTCAGTAGCGGGGGGCCCGGGGACCCAGTACTTC	CAISESVAGGPGTQYF
TRBV9	TRBJ1-2	.	.	TGTGCCAGCAGCGTACATGAGGATCTACGCTATGGCTACACCTTC	CASSVHEDLRYGYTF
TRBV5-4	TRBJ2-7	.	TRBD1	TGTGCCAGCAGCTTACAGGGGGCGGACGAGCAGTACTTC	CASSLQGADEQYF
TRBV7-3	TRBJ2-7	few	.	TGTGCCAGCAGCCCCCAAGCCTACGAGCAGTACTTC	CASSPQAYEQYF
TRBV30	TRBJ1-1	.	.	TGTGCCTGGATTCCGTGGGGAGAGTCAGCTTTCTTT	CAWIPWGESAFF
TRBV5-1	TRBJ2-3	.	.	TGCGCCAGCAGCTTGGGACTAGAGTCAGATACGCAGTATTTT	CASSLGLESDTQYF
TRBV6-6	TRBJ1-2	.	TRBD1	TGTGCCAGCAGCGCACAGACAGGGGCCTTAGTCGGCTTGCGGGGGGATGGCTACACCTTC	CASSAQTGALVGLRGDGYTF
TRBV19	TRBJ2-7	.	TRBD1	TGTGCCAGTAGTACTATTCCCGGACAGGGATCCTACGAGCAGTACTTC	CASSTIPGQGSYEQYF
TRBV5-1	TRBJ1-2	.	TRBD1	TGCGCCAGCAGCCCGAGGGAAGGACAGGGAGGCTATGGCTACACCTTC	CASSPREGQGGYGYTF
TRBV24-1	TRBJ2-1	once	.	TGTGCCACCGCTCGCGACAATGAGCAGTTCTTC	CATARDNEQFF
TRBV30	TRBJ1-1	.	.	TGTGCCTGGAGTGTACTGGCGGGAGGCACTGAAGCTTTCTTT	CAWSVLAGGTEAFF
TRBV20-1	TRBJ2-5	.	.	TGCAGTGCTAGTGTATGGGGGCGCGGAAATAGACAGACCCAGTACTTC	CSASVWGRGNRQTQYF
TRBV14	TRBJ2-1	.	.	TGTGCCAGCAGCCAAGCTGACGGCCGACTTGAGCAGTTCTTC	CASSQADGRLEQFF
TRBV7-9	TRBJ1-1	.	TRBD1	TGTGCCAGCAGTTACCTCAGGGGGTCGGTGAACACTGAAGCTTTCTTT	CASSYLRGSVNTEAFF
TRBV7-8	TRBJ1-2	.	.	TGTGCCAGCAGTTCCCAGGGGAACTATGGCTACACCTTC	CASSSQGNYGYTF
TRBV5-4	TRBJ2-2	.	.	TGTGCCAGCAGCTTTGGCTGGAACACCGGGGAGCTGTTTTTT	CASSFGWNTGELFF
TRBV3-1/TRBV3-2	TRBJ2-7	.	.	TGTGCCAGCAGCCGCGCGGGGGCGAAAGGCGAGCAGTACTTC	CASSRAGAKGEQYF
TRBV7-2	TRBJ1-3	.	.	TGTGCCAGCAGCTTGGGTGCAGGGGCCAGATCTGGAAACACCATATATTTT	CASSLGAGARSGNTIYF
TRBV11-2	TRBJ1-6	.	.	TGTGCCAGCAGCCTCACACAGTATAATTCACCCCTCCACTTT	CASSLTQYNSPLHF
TRBV2	TRBJ2-7	once	TRBD2	TGTGCCAGCAGCCCCGGGACTAGCGGGGCGGTTTCCTACGAGCAGTACTTC	CASSPGTSGAVSYEQYF
TRBV5-4	TRBJ2-3	.	TRBD2	TGTGCCAGCAGCTTGGCCGGGAGCGGGGGTACGTGGAATACGCAGTATTTT	CASSLAGSGGTWNTQYF
TRBV19	TRBJ1-1	.	.	TGTGCCAGTAGTGCGACGAGAGACACTGAAGCTTTCTTT	CASSATRDTEAFF
TRBV5-4	TRBJ1-2	.	TRBD1	TGTGCCAGCAGCTTCAACCGGGACAGGGGCCATGGCTACACCTTC	CASSFNRDRGHGYTF
TRBV6-5	TRBJ1-2	.	.	TGTGCCAGCAGATTTACCTCGGGACCCCCTTATTTC	CASRFTSGPPYF
TRBV29-1	TRBJ1-2	.	.	TGCAGCGTGACCGGGACGCTAAAGCCCCCTAACTATGGCTACACCTTC	CSVTGTLKPPNYGYTF
TRBV3-1/TRBV3-2	TRBJ2-1	.	.	TGTGCCAGCCGGTCCAGGGGGAGGGACAATGAGCAGTTCTTC	CASRSRGRDNEQFF
TRBV20-1	TRBJ1-2	.	.	TGCAGTGCCGGTAGGGTCTCTGGCTACACCTTC	CSAGRVSGYTF
TRBV2	TRBJ2-5	few	.	TGTGCCAGCAGTGAAATATCCAGCTCCTGGACCCAGTACTTC	CASSEISSSWTQYF
TRBV7-2	TRBJ2-7	.	.	TGTGCCAGCAGCACTCAGGGGAATTGGGAGCAGTACTTC	CASSTQGNWEQYF
TRBV15	TRBJ2-1	.	TRBD2	TGTGCCACCAAGCCTGTTAGCGGGGTCAATGAGCAGTTCTTC	CATKPVSGVNEQFF
TRBV7-8	TRBJ1-2	.	.	TGTGCCAGCAGCCCATTACAGGGACCTTATGGCTACACCTTC	CASSPLQGPYGYTF
TRBV7-6	TRBJ2-7	.	.	TGTGCCAGCAGCTTAGCCGTAGGCAGTTACTACGAGCAGTACTTC	CASSLAVGSYYEQYF
TRBV19	TRBJ2-5	.	.	TGTGCCAGTAGTATTGAGAGGGGAGAGACCCAGTACTTC	CASSIERGETQYF
TRBV6-2/TRBV6-3	TRBJ2-2	.	.	TGTGCCAGCAGTTACCAGGGTAGGGGCACCGGGGAGCTGTTTTTT	CASSYQGRGTGELFF
TRBV5-1	TRBJ2-1	.	TRBD1	TGCGCCAGCAGCACTTTACCGGGACAGGGTATGATCAATGAGCAGTTCTTC	CASSTLPGQGMINEQFF